The following is a T cell receptor (beta chain) sequence with its context. Its antigen is still unknown. The source of the sample is a study of OX40 agonist ivuxolimab in advanced cancers. Study-level background: Patients were under 90% male with ages roughly 20 to 85, mean about 65. Notes on the study in general: Averaging showed that CD8+ T cells had more expanded clones than CD4+ did.

Germline CDR1 is LNHDA and CDR2 is SQIVND (reference sequence). The CDR3 spans 14 residues. The V and J ends lost 4 bases and 3 bases respectively, with 12 bases between them. Generated by immunoSEQ multiplex PCR, the TCRdb table keeps only in-frame clones and is missing some. The sample carries tens of thousands of clones, 84% recorded once. The receptor's source is an adult with an advanced solid tumor such as melanoma, head and neck, liver or kidney cancer. The starting material was CD4+ or CD8+ T cells sorted from blood, obtained in a trial of the OX40 agonist ivuxolimab. The J gene is TRBJ1-1, the V gene TRBV19; a weak D match, TRBD1 (5 bases). CDR3 sequence reads: CASSTGTGYTEAFF. The CDR3 nucleotides read TGTGCCAGTAGTACAGGGACGGGGTACACTGAAGCTTTCTTT.